This T cell receptor (beta chain) was recovered during a study of Graves' ophthalmopathy and Graves' hyperthyroidism. Overall study findings and caveats: Also, most clonotypes expanded in the thyroid above 0.001 frequency appeared in blood. Ophthalmopathy progression predictions by the model showed about 79% specificity and approximately 71% sensitivity.

Orbital computed tomography, together with clinical symptoms, serum thyroxine, TRAb and thyroid ultrasound, was used for diagnosis. PBMCs came from roughly 9.2 ml of fresh peripheral blood. This clonotype has just a few counts. Its antigen is undetermined. CDR3 regions of TCR beta were amplified from RNA transcripts. The first round was an RT-PCR with HTBI primers, and the second round was a multiplex PCR. MiXCR, run by TCRdb on the multiplex PCR reads, gives a single entry per CDR3 protein. Here the sample spans a few hundred thousand distinct CDR3 sequences, 20% to 25% being singletons. CDR3 size: 12 residues. V gave up 6 bases and J gave up 8 bases, with 13 bases separating them. Germline V CDR1 and CDR2: LGHDT, YNNKEL (reference sequence).

Sequenced sample: peripheral blood. This chain connects TRBV3-1 to TRBJ1-2; the D is unclear. The receptor was derived from a woman between 45 and 65 years old with Graves' ophthalmopathy. DNA of the CDR3: TGTGCCAGCAGTCGAACAGTCGACGGCTACACCTTC. It translates to CASSRTVDGYTF.